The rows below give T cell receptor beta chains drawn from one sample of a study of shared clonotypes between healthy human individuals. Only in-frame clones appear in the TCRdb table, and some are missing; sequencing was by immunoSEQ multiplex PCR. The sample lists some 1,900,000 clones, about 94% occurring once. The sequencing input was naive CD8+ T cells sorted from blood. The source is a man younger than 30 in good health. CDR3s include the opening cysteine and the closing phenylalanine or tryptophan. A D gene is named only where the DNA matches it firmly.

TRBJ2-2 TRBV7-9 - CASSIPDRGSSGELFF TGTGCCAGCAGCATTCCTGACAGAGGGTCATCCGGGGAGCTGTTTTTT
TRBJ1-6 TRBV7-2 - CASSLEADSYNSPLHF TGTGCCAGCAGCTTAGAGGCGGACTCCTATAATTCACCCCTCCACTTT
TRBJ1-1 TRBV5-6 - CASSVGIPTEAFF TGTGCCAGCAGTGTAGGGATCCCCACTGAAGCTTTCTTT
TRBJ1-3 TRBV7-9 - CASSPEAVEGNTIYF TGTGCCAGCAGTCCGGAGGCCGTCGAAGGAAACACCATATATTTT
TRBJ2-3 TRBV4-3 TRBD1 CASSQVLTGEDTQYF TGCGCCAGCAGCCAAGTTCTAACAGGGGAAGATACGCAGTATTTT
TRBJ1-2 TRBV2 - CASSEEKGRNYGYTF TGTGCCAGCAGTGAAGAGAAGGGGAGGAACTATGGCTACACCTTC
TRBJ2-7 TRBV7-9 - CATRGSSWEQYF TGTGCCACCAGAGGCAGTAGCTGGGAGCAGTACTTC
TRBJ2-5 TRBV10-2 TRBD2 CASSVGTSGGLRETQYF TGCGCCAGCAGTGTTGGCACTAGCGGGGGGCTGAGGGAGACCCAGTACTTC
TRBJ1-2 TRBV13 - CASSSTGVFAYGYTF TGTGCCAGCAGCTCCACCGGCGTTTTCGCCTATGGCTACACCTTC
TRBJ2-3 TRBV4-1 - CASSQSQEGPSTDTQYF TGCGCCAGCAGCCAATCCCAAGAAGGACCTAGCACAGATACGCAGTATTTT
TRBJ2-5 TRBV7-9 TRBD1 CASSLETGLQETQYF TGTGCCAGCAGCTTAGAGACAGGGTTACAAGAGACCCAGTACTTC
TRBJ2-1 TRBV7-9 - CASSLGYNEQFF TGTGCCAGCAGCTTAGGATACAATGAGCAGTTCTTC
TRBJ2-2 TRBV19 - CASSIIPNTGELFF TGTGCCAGTAGTATTATCCCGAACACCGGGGAGCTGTTTTTT
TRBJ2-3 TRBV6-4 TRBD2 CASRELAGGTDTQYF TGTGCCAGCAGAGAATTAGCGGGAGGGACAGATACGCAGTATTTT
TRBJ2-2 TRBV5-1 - CASSPEYDTGELFF TGCGCCAGCAGCCCAGAGTATGACACCGGGGAGCTGTTTTTT
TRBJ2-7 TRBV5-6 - CASSTPREADYEQYF TGTGCCAGCAGCACCCCCAGGGAGGCGGACTACGAGCAGTACTTC
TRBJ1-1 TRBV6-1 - CANHIPNTEAFF TGTGCCAACCATATACCGAACACTGAAGCTTTCTTT